These 24 T cell receptor beta chains were sequenced from one sample in a study of vaccination effects on CD4 cells after COVID-19. Clones were read by immunoSEQ multiplex PCR, and TCRdb kept only the in-frame ones, dropping some. Of roughly 43,000 clones detected, 65% to 80% appear once; the ten largest clones hold roughly 15%. Their target antigens are unknown. CD4+ T cells specific for antigen were expanded with viral peptide pools by the ViraFEST assay before sequencing. Once cultured for roughly nine days, the cells underwent separation to obtain CD4+ T cells. Each participant received a vaccine that was either BNT162b2 or mRNA-1273, given as two doses. The sample here was CD4+ T cells from PBMCs cultured with HCoV-OC43 spike peptides, taken after COVID-19 vaccination. Regarding subset: HCoV-OC43 spike overlapping peptide pool stimulation. The receptors were sampled from a human donor who received a COVID-19 vaccine.

The rearrangement joins TRBV5-1 to TRBJ2-1, with D uncertain. The CDR3 extends over 16 amino acids. CDR1 is SGHRS, CDR2 YFSETQ, per germline. The V and J ends lost 0 bases and 4 bases respectively, with 14 bases between them. The CDR3 DNA is TGCGCCAGCAGCTTGGTTAGGACCAGACGATACAATGAGCAGTTCTTC. This encodes CASSLVRTRRYNEQFF.

The gene calls are TRBV6-6 and TRBJ1-5, with D uncertain. Germline V CDR1 and CDR2: MNHNY, SVGAGI (reference sequence). V was trimmed by 9 bases and J by 4 bases, leaving 10 bases between them. There are 12 residues in the CDR3. The CDR3 is CASQENNQPQHF. CDR3 sequence (DNA): TGTGCCAGTCAGGAGAATAATCAGCCCCAGCATTTT.

The rearrangement joins TRBV19 to TRBJ2-5, with D possibly TRBD2 on 6 matching bases. This CDR3 contains 14 residues. Germline CDR1 LNHDA, CDR2 SQIVND (reference sequence). Trimming removed 3 bases at V and 2 bases at J, with 10 bases between. The CDR3 sequence is CASSIRETQETQYF. The DNA for the CDR3 is TGTGCCAGTAGTATTCGGGAGACTCAAGAGACCCAGTACTTC.

The chain combines TRBV10-3 with TRBJ1-1; TRBD1 agrees at 8 bases. Germline loops: CDR1 ENHRY, CDR2 SYGVKD. With 3 bases clipped from V and 10 bases from J, the junction kept 10 bases outside the gene matches. CDR3 length equals 14 residues. CDR3 in DNA: TGTGCCATCAGTGAACACCAGGGGGCGGTGGGAGCTTTCTTT. Protein sequence: CAISEHQGAVGAFF.

This clone has a single count. The chain uses TRBV19 and TRBJ1-3; D remains ambiguous. The CDR3 contains 13 residues. Per the germline V gene, CDR1 is LNHDA and CDR2 is SQIVND (reference sequence). V gave up 6 bases and J gave up 0 bases, with 6 bases separating them. CDR3 region: CASRISSGNTIYF. CDR3 in DNA: TGTGCCAGTAGAATCAGCTCTGGAAACACCATATATTTT.

The rearrangement uses TRBV6-5 and TRBJ1-2, with D perhaps TRBD1 (6 bases). In germline, CDR1 is MNHEY, CDR2 SVGAGI. This CDR3 is built from 14 residues. Trimming pared 6 bases from V and 8 bases from J, leaving 19 bases between. The CDR3 is CASRSRAGEGGYTF. Here the CDR3 DNA reads TGTGCCAGCAGATCTAGGGCAGGGGAAGGGGGCTACACCTTC.

The J gene is TRBJ1-1, the V gene TRBV5-1; the D is unclear. Germline values: CDR1 SGHRS, CDR2 YFSETQ. The V and J ends lost 3 bases and 7 bases respectively, with 10 bases between them. The CDR3 covers 12 residues. CDR3 sequence: CASSSATSEAFF. The CDR3 bases are TGCGCCAGCAGCTCAGCAACTAGTGAAGCTTTCTTT.

The chain recombines TRBV5-8 with TRBJ2-3; weak D call: TRBD2 (5 bases). V lost 4 bases to trimming and J lost 6 bases, with 15 bases between them. The CDR3 consists of 14 residues. Germline assignment: CDR1 SGHTS and CDR2 YDEGEE. The CDR3 protein is CASSRTGIWDTQYF. The CDR3, as DNA: TGTGCCAGCAGCCGGACGGGGATCTGGGATACGCAGTATTTT. Variable domain in full (rest from reference TRBV5-8 and TRBJ2-3): EAGVTQSPTHLIKTRGQQATLRCSPISGHTSVYWYQQALGLGLQFLLWYDEGEERNRGNFPPRFSGRQFPNYSSELNVNALELEDSALYLCASSRTGIWDTQYFGPGTRLTVL.

V is TRBV7-6 and J is TRBJ2-7, with D possibly being TRBD1 (6 bases). CDR1 SGHVS and CDR2 FNYEAQ come from the germline V gene. V lost 5 bases, J lost 6 bases, and 23 bases lay in between. CDR3 length equals 16 residues. CDR3 DNA sequence: TGTGCCAGCAGCCAGGTAGCTGGGACACCGAAAAGCGAGCAGTACTTC. It specifies CASSQVAGTPKSEQYF.

This chain connects TRBV30 to TRBJ2-3, with 9 nucleotides matching TRBD1. Germline CDR1 and CDR2: GTSNPN and SVGIG (reference sequence). The CDR3 spans 14 residues. The CDR3 loop is CAWGVGQGSDTQYF. The CDR3 DNA is TGTGCTTGGGGGGTGGGACAGGGTTCAGATACGCAGTATTTT.

The chain carries TRBV19 and TRBJ1-1, with 7 positions matching TRBD1. Germline trimming cut 4 bases from V and 1 base from J; bases unmatched to any gene: 6. CDR1 is LNHDA, CDR2 SQIVND, per germline (reference sequence). CDR3 length: 15 amino acids. CDR3 residues: CASSNYRGANTEAFF. CDR3 nucleotide sequence: TGTGCCAGTAGTAATTACAGGGGAGCGAACACTGAAGCTTTCTTT. Looking up the rest from reference TRBV19 and TRBJ1-1 gives the full variable domain: DGGITQSPKYLFRKEGQNVTLSCEQNLNHDAMYWYRQDPGQGLRLIYYSQIVNDFQKGDIAEGYSVSREKKESFPLTVTSAQKNPTAFYLCASSNYRGANTEAFFGQGTRLTVV.

The chain couples TRBV15 to TRBJ2-6; D gene ambiguous. The CDR3 loop spans 15 amino acids. V gave up 4 bases and J gave up 0 bases, with 7 bases separating them. Germline CDR1 LNHNV, CDR2 YYDKDF (reference sequence). CDR3 residues: CATSKESSGANVLTF. As DNA, the CDR3 is TGTGCCACCAGCAAGGAGAGCTCTGGGGCCAACGTCCTGACTTTC.

CDR3 protein: CASSVVSTSYEQFF. The CDR3 nucleotides are TGTGCCAGCAGCGTAGTTTCGACATCTTATGAGCAGTTCTTC. V and J are TRBV9 and TRBJ2-1, with unresolved D. Germline values: CDR1 SGDLS, CDR2 YYNGEE. The V gene lost 0 bases and the J gene lost 8 bases, with 12 bases spanning the gap. This CDR3 contains 14 residues.

CDR3 amino acids: CASSLGEFGNTIYF. The CDR3 bases are TGCGCCAGCAGCTTGGGGGAGTTCGGAAACACCATATATTTT. The gene calls are TRBV5-1 and TRBJ1-3; no definite D call. CDR3 length equals 14 residues. CDR1 is SGHRS, CDR2 YFSETQ, per germline. Deletions cut 0 bases from V and 4 bases from J, with 8 bases between. Filled out from reference TRBV5-1 and TRBJ1-3, the complete variable domain reads KAGVTQTPRYLIKTRGQQVTLSCSPISGHRSVSWYQQTPGQGLQFLFEYFSETQRNKGNFPGRFSGRQFSNSRSEMNVSTLELGDSALYLCASSLGEFGNTIYFGEGSWLTVV.

V is TRBV5-1 and J is TRBJ2-1; D call uncertain. Per the germline V gene, CDR1 is SGHRS and CDR2 is YFSETQ. The germline V and J ends were trimmed by 7 bases and 0 bases, with 17 bases remaining between them. The CDR3 sequence is 16 residues long. In nucleotides, the CDR3 is TGCGCCAGCGGCTCCACCCCAGTGAGCTCCTACAATGAGCAGTTCTTC. Its protein product is CASGSTPVSSYNEQFF. Supplemented by reference TRBV5-1 and TRBJ2-1, the full variable domain reads KAGVTQTPRYLIKTRGQQVTLSCSPISGHRSVSWYQQTPGQGLQFLFEYFSETQRNKGNFPGRFSGRQFSNSRSEMNVSTLELGDSALYLCASGSTPVSSYNEQFFGPGTRLTVL.

The chain recombines TRBV24-1 with TRBJ2-1, with TRBD2 identical over 7 bases. The CDR3 sequence is 16 residues long. CDR1 is KGHDR and CDR2 is SFDVKD in the germline V gene. Trimming cost V 0 bases and J 1 base; bases outside gene matches: 2. The CDR3 DNA is TGTGCCACCAGTGATTTGCGGCGGGGGTCCTACAATGAGCAGTTCTTC. This sequence encodes CATSDLRRGSYNEQFF.

This clone was picked up a small number of times. This chain joins TRBV4-1 and TRBJ2-1; 12 bases are a match to TRBD2. Germline V lookup: CDR1 MGHRA, CDR2 YSYEKL. The CDR3 contains 16 residues. V shed 6 bases, J shed 1 base, and the junction held 4 bases outside the gene matches. The CDR3 sequence: CASRSTSGGSYNEQFF. Here the CDR3 DNA reads TGCGCCAGCAGGTCGACTAGCGGGGGATCCTACAATGAGCAGTTCTTC.

As concerns this clone: One junction end disagrees with the germline gene, perhaps due to a read error. The chain combines TRBV2 with TRBJ2-2, with a tentative D call TRBD2 (6 bases). Germline loops: CDR1 SNHLY, CDR2 FYNNEI. This CDR3 contains 15 residues. Here the CDR3 DNA reads TGTGCCAGCAGCGACCAGGGCGGGAACTCCGGGGAGCTGTTTTTT. Translating gives CASSDQGGNSGELFF.

This clone has a single count. This chain links TRBV19 with TRBJ2-1; tentatively, D is TRBD1 (5 bases). Trimming stripped 7 bases from V and 4 bases from J, with 20 bases between. This CDR3 has 16 amino acids. Germline CDR1 LNHDA, CDR2 SQIVND (reference sequence). CDR3 nucleotide sequence: TGTGCCAGTACTTATACCAGGGCCCCCTCTTACAATGAGCAGTTCTTC. It is translated as CASTYTRAPSYNEQFF.

The chain combines TRBV13 with TRBJ2-7, with D possibly matching TRBD2 (6 bases). The V and J ends lost 4 bases and 4 bases respectively, with 11 bases between them. Germline loops: CDR1 PRHDT, CDR2 FYEKMQ (reference sequence). The CDR3 length is 13 residues. In DNA form, the CDR3 reads TGTGCCAGCAGCTCACTAGCAGAGTACGAGCAGTACTTC. It codes for CASSSLAEYEQYF.

The CDR3 is CASSDSSGKYEQYF. The CDR3 nucleotides are TGTGCCAGCAGTGATTCAAGCGGGAAATACGAGCAGTACTTC. The gene calls are TRBV2 and TRBJ2-7, with TRBD2 matching over 7 bases. CDR1 SNHLY and CDR2 FYNNEI come from the germline V gene. J gave up 4 bases and V 3 bases, and 6 bases lay outside the gene matches. The CDR3 has 14 amino acids.

The chain carries TRBV14 and TRBJ2-2; maybe TRBD2 (6 bases). The germline V gene encodes CDR1 SGHDN and CDR2 FVKESK. This CDR3 is built from 17 residues. Trimming took 1 base from V and 4 from J, leaving 16 bases between them. CDR3 DNA: TGTGCCAGCAGCCAAGGACAAGCGGGCCTCCTCACCGGGGAGCTGTTTTTT. It is translated as CASSQGQAGLLTGELFF. Together with reference TRBV14 and TRBJ2-2, the CDR3 gives the full variable domain: EAGVTQFPSHSVIEKGQTVTLRCDPISGHDNLYWYRRVMGKEIKFLLHFVKESKQDESGMPNNRFLAERTGGTYSTLKVQPAELEDSGVYFCASSQGQAGLLTGELFFGEGSRLTVL.

This clone was found once. This chain connects TRBV12-3 or TRBV12-4 to TRBJ1-1, with a tentative D call TRBD1 (5 bases). The V gene lost 3 bases and the J gene lost 4 bases, with 9 bases spanning the gap. CDR3 length: 13 amino acids. The CDR3 is CASSFHGGTEAFF. CDR3 DNA: TGTGCCAGCAGTTTCCACGGGGGCACTGAAGCTTTCTTT.

The table lists this clone with a count of one. V and J are TRBV30 and TRBJ2-7, with a tentative D call TRBD2 (5 bases). CDR3 length: 15 residues. Germline lookup yields CDR1 GTSNPN and CDR2 SVGIG (reference sequence). Trimming took off 0 bases at V and 3 bases at J, with 15 bases between the two ends. The CDR3: CAWSVLPGDDYEQYF. CDR3 nucleotides: TGTGCCTGGAGTGTACTCCCCGGGGATGACTACGAGCAGTACTTC. Full variable domain (rest looked up from reference TRBV30 and TRBJ2-7): SQTIHQWPATLVQPVGSPLSLECTVEGTSNPNLYWYRQAAGRGLQLLFYSVGIGQISSEVPQNLSASRPQDRQFILSSKKLLLSDSGFYLCAWSVLPGDDYEQYFGPGTRLTVT.